This T cell receptor (beta chain) derives from a study of blood T cell repertoires in COVID-19. Study summary: Italy, Spain and the United States were the sources of the convalescent and acute COVID-19 samples. Sample material is recorded as cDNA or gDNA derived from T cells, B-cell-depleted T cells, or PBMCs.

The CDR3 contains 16 residues. Germline V gene lookup returns CDR1 SGHNT and CDR2 YYREEE (reference sequence). The V and J ends lost 4 bases and 4 bases, in that order; junction bases with no gene match: 12. This clone was picked up a small number of times. Authors' data handling: Nucleated cell number was recorded as an estimate derived from reference gene primer amplification. The table came from immunoSEQ multiplex PCR; TCRdb's copy has only in-frame clones and leaves some out. V and J calls and clone size are copied from that table; D and trimming were computed from the DNA. The repertoire includes 150,000 to 200,000 clones, around 72% of them detected once, and less than 3% sits in the top ten.

The sequenced material came from peripheral blood. The chain carries TRBV5-4 and TRBJ2-7, with 9 bases that match TRBD2. The clonotype comes from a woman aged 80 or over with acute or convalescent COVID-19. The CDR3 loop reads CASSPGGAGGLYEQYF. DNA for the CDR3: TGTGCCAGCAGCCCCGGCGGGGCGGGAGGGCTATACGAGCAGTACTTC.